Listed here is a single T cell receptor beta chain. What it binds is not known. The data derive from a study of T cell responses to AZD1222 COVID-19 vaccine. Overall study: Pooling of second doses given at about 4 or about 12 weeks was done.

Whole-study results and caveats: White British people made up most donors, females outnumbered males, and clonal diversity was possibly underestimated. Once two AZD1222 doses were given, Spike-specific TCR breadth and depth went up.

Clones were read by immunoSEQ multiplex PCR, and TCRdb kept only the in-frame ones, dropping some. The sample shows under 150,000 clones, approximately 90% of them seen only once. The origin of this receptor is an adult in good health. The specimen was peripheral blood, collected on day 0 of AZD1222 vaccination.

CDR3 sequence: CASSTRDRGWVSEKLFF. CDR3 DNA: TGTGCCAGTAGTACTCGGGACAGGGGTTGGGTGAGCGAAAAACTGTTTTTT. The V gene is TRBV19, the J gene TRBJ1-4; 10 bases are shared with TRBD1. The germline V gene has CDR1 LNHDA and CDR2 SQIVND (reference sequence). This CDR3 has 17 amino acids. V lost 4 bases, J lost 8 bases, and 13 bases stayed unmatched.